A selection of T cell receptor beta chains follows, all from one sample in a study of blood T cell repertoires in COVID-19. TCRdb's table, derived via immunoSEQ multiplex PCR, lists solely in-frame clones and lacks some. The sample records some 120,000 clones, roughly 69% being singletons. Sequenced: peripheral blood. All receptors derive from a woman aged 70 to 79 with acute or convalescent COVID-19. CDR3s include the opening cysteine and the closing phenylalanine or tryptophan. D genes are given only for firm matches. Expanded clones get a size class; other rows say once, few or many, or leave the size out.

CDR3: CASSPNSGRPYEQYF
DNA: TGTGCCAGCAGCCCCAATAGCGGGAGACCCTACGAGCAGTACTTC
V: TRBV9
J: TRBJ2-7
size: -
D: TRBD2

CDR3: CASRGGSNPYGYTF
DNA: TGTGCCAGCAGGGGGGGTTCCAACCCCTATGGCTACACCTTC
V: TRBV6-5
J: TRBJ1-2
size: -
D: -

CDR3: CASTQGAGVTGELFF
DNA: TGTGCCAGCACTCAGGGAGCAGGGGTGACCGGGGAGCTGTTTTTT
V: TRBV25-1
J: TRBJ2-2
size: -
D: -

CDR3: CASSPTRERETQYF
DNA: TGTGCCAGCTCACCTACACGCGAGCGAGAGACCCAGTACTTC
V: TRBV18
J: TRBJ2-5
size: -
D: -

CDR3: CASSPGQGNQPQHF
DNA: TGTGCCAGCTCACCGGGACAGGGCAATCAGCCCCAGCATTTT
V: TRBV18
J: TRBJ1-5
size: -
D: TRBD1

CDR3: CASSNAGGDNQPQHF
DNA: TGTGCCAGCAGCAACGCGGGGGGCGACAATCAGCCCCAGCATTTT
V: TRBV7-9
J: TRBJ1-5
size: -
D: -

CDR3: CASSQDLQGSPANEQFF
DNA: TGTGCCAGCAGCCAAGATCTACAGGGTAGCCCCGCCAATGAGCAGTTCTTC
V: TRBV3-1/TRBV3-2
J: TRBJ2-1
size: -
D: -

CDR3: CAWSYTYNEQFF
DNA: TGTGCCTGGAGTTATACCTACAATGAGCAGTTCTTC
V: TRBV30
J: TRBJ2-1
size: -
D: -

CDR3: CASSLGLIYGYTF
DNA: TGTGCCAGCAGTTTGGGGCTGATATATGGCTACACCTTC
V: TRBV28
J: TRBJ1-2
size: -
D: -

CDR3: CASSHQAGTDTIYF
DNA: TGTGCCAGCAGCCATCAGGCGGGGACGGACACCATATATTTT
V: TRBV3-1/TRBV3-2
J: TRBJ1-3
size: many
D: -

CDR3: CASSPEGLHGYTF
DNA: TGTGCCAGCAGCCCAGAGGGACTTCATGGCTACACCTTC
V: TRBV6-2/TRBV6-3
J: TRBJ1-2
size: -
D: -

CDR3: CASSLLSGLHEQYF
DNA: TGTGCCAGCAGCTTACTCTCAGGGCTGCACGAGCAGTACTTC
V: TRBV7-2
J: TRBJ2-7
size: many
D: -

CDR3: CASSLGTSLFF
DNA: TGTGCCAGCAGCCTCGGGACTAGCCTGTTCTTC
V: TRBV12-3/TRBV12-4
J: TRBJ2-1
size: few
D: TRBD2

CDR3: CASRTGGSAQGARGTEAFF
DNA: TGTGCCAGTAGAACGGGGGGTTCCGCGCAGGGGGCGCGGGGCACTGAAGCTTTCTTT
V: TRBV19
J: TRBJ1-1
size: -
D: TRBD1

CDR3: CASSPGQRPAYEQYF
DNA: TGCGCCAGCAGCCCGGGACAGCGGCCAGCCTACGAGCAGTACTTC
V: TRBV5-1
J: TRBJ2-7
size: -
D: TRBD1

CDR3: CASSSGQGHQPQHF
DNA: TGTGCCAGCAGTTCGGGACAGGGGCATCAGCCCCAGCATTTT
V: TRBV28
J: TRBJ1-5
size: -
D: TRBD1

CDR3: CASSSPGQGLDVAEAFF
DNA: TGTGCCAGCAGTTCCCCGGGACAGGGATTGGATGTAGCTGAAGCTTTCTTT
V: TRBV5-4
J: TRBJ1-1
size: -
D: TRBD1

CDR3: CASSEGAGPTYEQYF
DNA: TGTGCCAGCAGCGAGGGGGCGGGACCAACCTACGAGCAGTACTTC
V: TRBV9
J: TRBJ2-7
size: -
D: -

CDR3: CASGPTGNSPLHF
DNA: TGTGCCAGCGGTCCGACTGGGAATTCACCCCTCCACTTT
V: TRBV6-5
J: TRBJ1-6
size: -
D: -

CDR3: CASSPPLAGGIYEQYF
DNA: TGTGCCAGCTCACCTCCCCTAGCGGGGGGGATCTACGAGCAGTACTTC
V: TRBV18
J: TRBJ2-7
size: -
D: TRBD2

CDR3: CASSQDHHSLSGANVLTF
DNA: TGCGCCAGCAGCCAAGATCATCACAGCCTCTCTGGGGCCAACGTCCTGACTTTC
V: TRBV4-3
J: TRBJ2-6
size: -
D: -

CDR3: CASSEMSGGTYEQYF
DNA: TGTGCCAGCAGTGAAATGTCAGGGGGAACCTACGAGCAGTACTTC
V: TRBV6-1
J: TRBJ2-7
size: -
D: TRBD1

CDR3: CASSPPRDRVIDTQYF
DNA: TGTGCCAGCAGCCCCCCCCGGGACAGGGTAATAGATACGCAGTATTTT
V: TRBV7-9
J: TRBJ2-3
size: -
D: TRBD1

CDR3: CASSFRPGAGDNEQYF
DNA: TGTGCCAGCAGTTTCCGTCCCGGAGCAGGGGATAACGAGCAGTACTTC
V: TRBV27
J: TRBJ2-7
size: once
D: -

CDR3: CASSETGAYEQYF
DNA: TGTGCCAGCAGTGAAACAGGGGCCTACGAGCAGTACTTC
V: TRBV6-1
J: TRBJ2-7
size: -
D: TRBD1

CDR3: CASSFGTRAYEQYF
DNA: TGTGCCAGCAGCTTCGGGACTAGGGCCTACGAGCAGTACTTC
V: TRBV7-8
J: TRBJ2-7
size: -
D: TRBD2

CDR3: CASSTGQVINEKLFF
DNA: TGTGCCAGCAGTACTGGACAGGTGATTAATGAAAAACTGTTTTTT
V: TRBV28
J: TRBJ1-4
size: -
D: TRBD1

CDR3: CAWSFKGGTMGTEAFF
DNA: TGTGCCTGGAGCTTCAAGGGCGGGACGATGGGCACTGAAGCTTTCTTT
V: TRBV30
J: TRBJ1-1
size: -
D: -

CDR3: CASSLVASGRLYNEQFF
DNA: TGTGCCAGCAGCTTGGTCGCTAGCGGGAGGCTCTACAATGAGCAGTTCTTC
V: TRBV5-4
J: TRBJ2-1
size: -
D: TRBD2

CDR3: CASSWGTDSSYEQYF
DNA: TGTGCCAGCAGCTGGGGGACTGACAGCTCCTACGAGCAGTACTTC
V: TRBV5-4
J: TRBJ2-7
size: once
D: -

CDR3: CASSSGTGRARSYF
DNA: TGTGCCAGCAGCTCAGGGACAGGGAGGGCCAGGTCGTATTTT
V: TRBV5-4
J: TRBJ2-3
size: few
D: TRBD1

CDR3: CASFRTGGFSPLHF
DNA: TGTGCCAGCTTCCGGACAGGGGGCTTTTCACCCCTCCACTTT
V: TRBV6-5
J: TRBJ1-6
size: -
D: TRBD1

CDR3: CASSSGLAAQETQYF
DNA: TGTGCCAGCAGTTCCGGGCTAGCGGCCCAAGAGACCCAGTACTTC
V: TRBV27
J: TRBJ2-5
size: -
D: TRBD2